These 18 T cell receptor beta chains came from one sample sequenced in a study of T cells in localized non-small cell lung cancer. The table came from immunoSEQ multiplex PCR; TCRdb's copy has only in-frame clones and leaves some out. This table holds around 31,000 clones, nearly 90% found once. The sample was peripheral blood, taken before any cancer treatment. These receptors were obtained from a woman aged 40-70 years with stage I lung adenocarcinoma.

The chain is built from TRBV6-1 and TRBJ2-3; D is undetermined. Germline V gives CDR1 MNHNS, CDR2 SASEGT. The length of the CDR3 is 11 residues. Between the trimmed V and J ends, which lost 4 bases and 6 bases, there was a span of 5 bases. CDR3: CASSGLDTQYF. The CDR3 coding sequence is TGTGCCAGCAGTGGTCTGGATACGCAGTATTTT.

The chain uses TRBV5-1 and TRBJ2-1; TRBD2 aligns across 9 bases. CDR1 SGHRS and CDR2 YFSETQ come from the germline V gene. V dropped 0 bases and J dropped 5; count of bases not matched to a gene: 3. This CDR3 contains 15 residues. CDR3 protein: CASSLALAGHNEQFF. The CDR3 bases are TGCGCCAGCAGCTTGGCACTAGCGGGTCACAATGAGCAGTTCTTC.

The chain has TRBV9 and TRBJ1-1; a weak D match, TRBD1 (5 bases). The CDR3 extends over 16 amino acids. The germline V gene encodes CDR1 SGDLS and CDR2 YYNGEE. Trimming removed 4 bases from V and 1 base from J, with 17 bases in between. The CDR3 protein is CASSPRDGGSNTEAFF. The CDR3 nucleotides are TGTGCCAGCAGCCCTCGGGACGGGGGATCGAACACTGAAGCTTTCTTT.

In DNA, the CDR3 is TGTGCCAGCAGCTTACAGGGGCTCGAGCAGTACTTC. Protein sequence: CASSLQGLEQYF. The rearrangement links TRBV5-6 to TRBJ2-7, with 7 positions matching TRBD1. In germline, CDR1 is SGHDT, CDR2 YYEEEE. CDR3 size: 12 residues. Unmatched junction bases numbered 2, after V lost 2 bases and J lost 6 bases.

The chain employs TRBV9 and TRBJ1-4, with a tentative D call TRBD1 (5 bases). V shed 2 bases and J shed 8 bases, with 13 bases lying between them. CDR3 length equals 14 residues. In germline, CDR1 is SGDLS, CDR2 YYNGEE. CDR3 in amino acids: CASSVGDWGEKLFF. CDR3 DNA: TGTGCCAGCAGCGTCGGGGACTGGGGCGAAAAACTGTTTTTT. Together with reference TRBV9 and TRBJ1-4, the CDR3 gives the full variable domain: DSGVTQTPKHLITATGQRVTLRCSPRSGDLSVYWYQQSLDQGLQFLIQYYNGEERAKGNILERFSAQQFPDLHSELNLSSLELGDSALYFCASSVGDWGEKLFFGSGTQLSVL.

This rearrangement joins TRBV5-6 to TRBJ2-3; either TRBD1 or TRBD2 may supply D (6 bases each). Trimming removed 4 bases from V and 5 bases from J, with 20 bases in between. The CDR3 sequence is 16 residues long. The germline CDR1 and CDR2 sequences are SGHDT and YYEEEE. The CDR3, as DNA: TGTGCCAGCAGCGCACAGGGTGGCGGGACCCAAGATACGCAGTATTTT. Translated: CASSAQGGGTQDTQYF. The full variable domain, rest sourced from reference TRBV5-6 and TRBJ2-3, is DAGVTQSPTHLIKTRGQQVTLRCSPKSGHDTVSWYQQALGQGPQFIFQYYEEEERQRGNFPDRFSGHQFPNYSSELNVNALLLGDSALYLCASSAQGGGTQDTQYFGPGTRLTVL.

The chain joins TRBV30 to TRBJ1-4; 9 bases line up with TRBD1. Looked up from germline, CDR1 is GTSNPN and CDR2 is SVGIG (reference sequence). Unmatched junction bases numbered 6, after V lost 2 bases and J lost 5 bases. This CDR3 is built from 15 residues. The CDR3 sequence: CAWSLQGAFNEKLFF. DNA for the CDR3: TGTGCCTGGAGTCTACAGGGGGCCTTCAATGAAAAACTGTTTTTT.

This clone was observed a handful of times. The chain has TRBV5-1 and TRBJ2-1; D is uncertain. This CDR3 comprises 13 residues. Germline V CDR1 and CDR2: SGHRS, YFSETQ. Deletions cut 4 bases from V and 6 bases from J, with 11 bases between. CDR3: CASSPDHPNEQFF. CDR3 in DNA: TGCGCCAGCAGCCCGGACCACCCCAATGAGCAGTTCTTC.

V usage is TRBV27 and J usage is TRBJ2-5; TRBD2 matches 10 bases. Losses at the gene ends were 0 bases for V and 6 bases for J; bases not matched to a gene: 10. The germline V gene has CDR1 MNHEY and CDR2 SMNVEV (reference sequence). This CDR3 has 17 residues. The CDR3 nucleotides read TGTGCCAGCAGTTTATCGAGCGGGGGGGCCGGGGAACAGACCCAGTACTTC. Translating it yields CASSLSSGGAGEQTQYF.

Only a few counts were recorded for this clone. The chain uses TRBV9 and TRBJ2-7; TRBD1 agrees at 9 bases. Trimming took 0 bases from V and 3 from J; bases not matched to a gene: 4. CDR1 SGDLS and CDR2 YYNGEE come from the germline V gene. The CDR3 length is 15 residues. CDR3 bases: TGTGCCAGCAGCGTAGGCGGGACAGGGAGCTACGAGCAGTACTTC. Amino acids: CASSVGGTGSYEQYF.

The V gene is TRBV27, the J gene TRBJ1-5, with a tentative D call TRBD1 (6 bases). V was shortened by 6 bases and J by 3 bases, with 15 bases between the two germline ends. The CDR3 sequence is 15 residues long. The germline CDR1 and CDR2 sequences are MNHEY and SMNVEV (reference sequence). The CDR3 spells CASRPSGQINQPQHF. The CDR3 region has the DNA TGTGCCAGCAGGCCTTCGGGACAAATCAATCAGCCCCAGCATTTT.

The rearrangement links TRBV5-1 to TRBJ2-3; TRBD1 matches at 7 bases. Germline CDR1 is SGHRS and CDR2 is YFSETQ. The CDR3 consists of 16 residues. The V and J ends lost 4 bases and 3 bases, in that order; junction bases with no gene match: 11. The DNA for the CDR3 is TGCGCCAGCAGCACCACGACAGGGAGTAGGACAGATACGCAGTATTTT. Amino acid sequence: CASSTTTGSRTDTQYF.

By frequency in the sample, this clone is medium-sized (0.01 to 0.1%). This chain links TRBV2 with TRBJ2-3, with 7 bases fitting TRBD2. The junction had 2 bases not matched to a gene; V was cut back by 2 bases and J by 3 bases. The V gene's germline CDR1 is SNHLY and CDR2 FYNNEI. The CDR3 covers 14 residues. The CDR3 nucleotides are TGTGCCAGCAGTGAAAACGGGAGGACAGATACGCAGTATTTT. Protein: CASSENGRTDTQYF.

The chain uses TRBV7-2 and TRBJ2-7, with D tentatively TRBD2 (6 bases). The V and J ends lost 1 base and 7 bases respectively, with 8 bases between them. The CDR3 sequence is 12 residues long. CDR1 and CDR2 from the germline V gene are SGHTA and FQGNSA. The CDR3 sequence is CASSLDRGEQYF. The CDR3 DNA reads as TGTGCCAGCAGCTTAGATCGGGGGGAGCAGTACTTC.

V usage is TRBV27 and J usage is TRBJ2-1; 12 nucleotides align to TRBD2. V was pared by 2 bases and J by 7 bases, with 3 bases of the junction left unmatched. CDR3 length: 15 residues. The germline V gene encodes CDR1 MNHEY and CDR2 SMNVEV (reference sequence). CDR3 sequence reads: CASSLAGLAGNEQFF. CDR3 in DNA: TGTGCCAGCAGTTTAGCGGGACTAGCGGGTAATGAGCAGTTCTTC.

The chain employs TRBV28 and TRBJ1-3, with a possible D match to TRBD1 (5 bases). Germline V gives CDR1 MDHEN, CDR2 SYDVKM. The ends were cut back, 3 bases at V and 0 bases at J, with 15 bases in the middle. The length of the CDR3 is 17 residues. The CDR3 nucleotides are TGTGCCAGCAGTTTGGGAAGCCGCGGGGGCTCTGGAAACACCATATATTTT. It encodes CASSLGSRGGSGNTIYF.

This chain links TRBV6-1 with TRBJ1-1; D perhaps matches TRBD1 (5 bases). CDR1 and CDR2 from the germline V gene are MNHNS and SASEGT. The CDR3 sequence is 17 residues long. Trimming removed 1 base from V and 6 bases from J, with 21 bases in between. The CDR3 nucleotides read TGTGCCAGCAGTGAAGACGGAAGGGGCAGCTCGAGGGCTGAAGCTTTCTTT. Translated, it gives CASSEDGRGSSRAEAFF.

J is TRBJ2-7 and V is TRBV30; D not certain. V lost 3 bases and J lost 4, with 10 bases in between. The germline gives CDR1 GTSNPN, CDR2 SVGIG (reference sequence). The CDR3 sequence is 12 residues long. The CDR3 here is CAWSPDLYEQYF. CDR3 DNA sequence: TGTGCCTGGAGCCCGGATCTTTACGAGCAGTACTTC.